This paragraph covers one T cell receptor (beta chain) sequence. The antigen is unknown. The entry originates in a study of cytomegalovirus exposure and HLA in healthy donors. Study as a whole: Genotyping showed 81% of almost 400 donors falling in the Caucasian-associated ancestry cluster. Whole-study findings and limits: Most observed TCR sequences were rare, whereas some public TCRs were detected in many donors.

PCR primers comprised 60 Vbeta and 13 Jbeta primers. Assay used: immunoSEQ multiplex PCR; TCRdb lists only in-frame clones, some missing. Among more than 150,000 clones, approximately 80% were seen once, and the ten largest hold around 1.6%. Trimming cost V 0 bases and J 1 base, with 4 bases left between them. There are 13 residues in the CDR3. Germline values: CDR1 GTSNPN, CDR2 SVGIG (reference sequence). Healthy bone marrow donors formed the donor group. The receptor was derived from a man between 18 and 29 years old in good health and CMV-seronegative. The chain joins TRBV30 to TRBJ1-5; no clear D gene. Sequenced sample: PBMCs. CDR3 residues: CAWSVQSNQPQHF. DNA of the CDR3: TGTGCCTGGAGTGTACAAAGCAATCAGCCCCAGCATTTT.